What follows is one T cell receptor (beta chain) and its context. One end of the junction is discordant with germline, which a read error may explain. Primed by a sample-barcoded 5' primer and a J-beta primer mix, a second PCR proceeded for 7 to 11 cycles. In TCRdb, the 5' RACE reads were re-called with MiXCR into one record per CDR3 protein. The sample consists of about 650,000 distinct CDR3 sequences, 32% of them appearing once. These data belong to a study of blood T cells in healthy people across ages. The CDR3 runs 13 residues. Germline assignment: CDR1 MDHEN and CDR2 SYDVKM. The sequence was collected from a woman older than 75 in good health. The chain uses TRBV28 and TRBJ1-5, with no clear D. What was sequenced was blood. CDR3: CAGRVGSNQPQHF. CDR3 DNA: TGTGCCGGCAGAGTGGGAAGCAATCAGCCCCAGCATTTT.